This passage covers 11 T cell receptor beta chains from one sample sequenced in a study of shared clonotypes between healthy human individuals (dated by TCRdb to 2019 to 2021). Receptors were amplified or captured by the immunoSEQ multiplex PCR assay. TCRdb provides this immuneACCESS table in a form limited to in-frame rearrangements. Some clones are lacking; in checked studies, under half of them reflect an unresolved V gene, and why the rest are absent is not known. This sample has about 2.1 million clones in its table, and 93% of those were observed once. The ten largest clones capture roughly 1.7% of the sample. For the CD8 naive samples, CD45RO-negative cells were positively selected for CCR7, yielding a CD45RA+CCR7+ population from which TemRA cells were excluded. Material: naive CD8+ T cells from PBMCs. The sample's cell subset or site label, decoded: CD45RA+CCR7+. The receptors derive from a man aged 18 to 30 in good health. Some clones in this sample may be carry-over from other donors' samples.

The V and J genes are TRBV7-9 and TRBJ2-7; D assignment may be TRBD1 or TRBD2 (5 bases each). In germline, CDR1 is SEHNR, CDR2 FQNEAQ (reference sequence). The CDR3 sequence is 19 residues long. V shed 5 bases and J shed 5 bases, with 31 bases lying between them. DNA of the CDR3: TGTGCCAGCAGCATGAGGGGACCCACTGCCGGGTCCCAGCGCCACGAGCAGTACTTC. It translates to CASSMRGPTAGSQRHEQYF.

This CDR3 is CASRELLAGGETQYF. The DNA for the CDR3 is TGTGCCAGCAGGGAACTACTAGCGGGAGGAGAGACCCAGTACTTC. The chain carries TRBV27 and TRBJ2-5, with 12 positions matching TRBD2. V gave up 6 bases and J gave up 4 bases; unmatched junction bases: 6. Germline V CDR1 and CDR2: MNHEY, SMNVEV (reference sequence). CDR3 size: 15 residues.

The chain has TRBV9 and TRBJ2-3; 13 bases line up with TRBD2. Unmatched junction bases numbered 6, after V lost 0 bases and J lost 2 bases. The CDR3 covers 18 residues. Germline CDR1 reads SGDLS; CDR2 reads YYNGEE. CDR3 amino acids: CASSVVPGLAGTTDTQYF. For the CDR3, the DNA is TGTGCCAGCAGCGTAGTGCCGGGACTAGCGGGAACCACAGATACGCAGTATTTT.

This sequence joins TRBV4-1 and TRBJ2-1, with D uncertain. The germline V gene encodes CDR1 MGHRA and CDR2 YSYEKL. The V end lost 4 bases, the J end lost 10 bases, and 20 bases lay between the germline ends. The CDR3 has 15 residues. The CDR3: CASSPTTGTIWEQFF. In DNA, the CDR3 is TGCGCCAGCAGCCCGACAACGGGTACCATATGGGAGCAGTTCTTC.

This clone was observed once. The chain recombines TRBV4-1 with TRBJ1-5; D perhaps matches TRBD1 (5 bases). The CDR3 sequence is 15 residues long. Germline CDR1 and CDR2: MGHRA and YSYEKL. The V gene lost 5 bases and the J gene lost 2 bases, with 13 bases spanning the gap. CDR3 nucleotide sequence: TGCGCCAGCAGCTTGCGCGGGGGGGGCAATCAGCCCCAGCATTTT. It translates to CASSLRGGGNQPQHF.

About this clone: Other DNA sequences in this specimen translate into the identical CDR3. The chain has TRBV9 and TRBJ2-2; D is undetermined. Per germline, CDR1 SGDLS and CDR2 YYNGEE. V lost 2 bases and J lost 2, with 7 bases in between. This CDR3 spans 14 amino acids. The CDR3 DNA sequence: TGTGCCAGCAGCGTGCGCGGAAACACCGGGGAGCTGTTTTTT. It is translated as CASSVRGNTGELFF. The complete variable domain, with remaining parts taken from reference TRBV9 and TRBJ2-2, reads DSGVTQTPKHLITATGQRVTLRCSPRSGDLSVYWYQQSLDQGLQFLIQYYNGEERAKGNILERFSAQQFPDLHSELNLSSLELGDSALYFCASSVRGNTGELFFGEGSRLTVL.

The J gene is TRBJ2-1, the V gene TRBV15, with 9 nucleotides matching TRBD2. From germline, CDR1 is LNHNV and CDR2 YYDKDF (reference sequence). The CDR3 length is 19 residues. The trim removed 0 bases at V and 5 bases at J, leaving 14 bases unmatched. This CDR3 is CATSRDPPGREGPHNEQFF. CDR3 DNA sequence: TGTGCCACCAGCAGAGACCCCCCTGGGCGGGAGGGCCCCCACAATGAGCAGTTCTTC.

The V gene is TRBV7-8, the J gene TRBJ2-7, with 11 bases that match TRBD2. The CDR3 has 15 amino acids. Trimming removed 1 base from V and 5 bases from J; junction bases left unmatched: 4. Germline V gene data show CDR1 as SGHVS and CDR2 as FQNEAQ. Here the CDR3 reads CASSLGLAGGNEQYF. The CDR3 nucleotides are TGTGCCAGCAGCTTAGGGCTAGCGGGAGGAAACGAGCAGTACTTC.

The CDR3 spells CASSSPRQGPYEQYF. In DNA form, the CDR3 reads TGTGCCAGCAGCTCACCCAGACAGGGACCCTACGAGCAGTACTTC. This rearrangement joins TRBV7-9 to TRBJ2-7; 7 bases map to TRBD1. In germline, CDR1 is SEHNR, CDR2 FQNEAQ (reference sequence). V shed 4 bases and J 2 bases; nucleotides not matched to a gene: 8. There are 15 residues in the CDR3.

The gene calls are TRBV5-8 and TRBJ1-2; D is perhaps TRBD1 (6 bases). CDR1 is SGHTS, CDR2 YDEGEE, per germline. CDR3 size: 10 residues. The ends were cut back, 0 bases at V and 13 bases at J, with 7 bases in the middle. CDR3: CASSLDRATF. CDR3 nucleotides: TGTGCCAGCAGCTTGGACAGGGCCACCTTC. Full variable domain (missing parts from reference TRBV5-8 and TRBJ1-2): EAGVTQSPTHLIKTRGQQATLRCSPISGHTSVYWYQQALGLGLQFLLWYDEGEERNRGNFPPRFSGRQFPNYSSELNVNALELEDSALYLCASSLDRATFGSGTRLTVV.

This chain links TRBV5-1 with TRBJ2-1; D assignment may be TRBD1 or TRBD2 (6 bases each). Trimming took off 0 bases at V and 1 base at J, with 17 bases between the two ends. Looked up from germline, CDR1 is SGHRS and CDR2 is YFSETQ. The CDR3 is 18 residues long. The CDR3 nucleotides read TGCGCCAGCAGCTTGGCCGGGGGCCGGGGGTCTTCCTACAATGAGCAGTTCTTC. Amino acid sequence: CASSLAGGRGSSYNEQFF.